This T cell receptor beta chain originates from a study of T-cell reconstitution after alpha-beta-depleted transplantation in children. Construction of the TCRbeta library involved unique molecular identifiers. Using its own MiXCR run on the PCR reads, TCRdb lists one record per CDR3 protein. The sample gives hundreds of thousands of distinct CDR3 sequences, 16% of which show up once; approximately 1% is in the top ten. This clonotype was recorded at least ten times. The CDR3 is made up of 17 amino acids. After removal of 10 bases from V and 1 base from J, the junction contained 16 bases not matched to a gene. Germline-derived CDR1 and CDR2 are SGHTA and FQGTGA.

The J gene is TRBJ1-1, the V gene TRBV7-3; TRBD1 agrees at 9 bases. The starting material was PBMCs from the stem cell graft donor, obtained from the stem cell graft. This receptor was taken from a human donor who donated a stem cell graft to a child with acute myeloid leukemia. For the CDR3, the DNA is TGTGCCACCACGTCATTAGGGACAGGGAGGGCGAACACTGAAGCTTTCTTT. Protein: CATTSLGTGRANTEAFF.